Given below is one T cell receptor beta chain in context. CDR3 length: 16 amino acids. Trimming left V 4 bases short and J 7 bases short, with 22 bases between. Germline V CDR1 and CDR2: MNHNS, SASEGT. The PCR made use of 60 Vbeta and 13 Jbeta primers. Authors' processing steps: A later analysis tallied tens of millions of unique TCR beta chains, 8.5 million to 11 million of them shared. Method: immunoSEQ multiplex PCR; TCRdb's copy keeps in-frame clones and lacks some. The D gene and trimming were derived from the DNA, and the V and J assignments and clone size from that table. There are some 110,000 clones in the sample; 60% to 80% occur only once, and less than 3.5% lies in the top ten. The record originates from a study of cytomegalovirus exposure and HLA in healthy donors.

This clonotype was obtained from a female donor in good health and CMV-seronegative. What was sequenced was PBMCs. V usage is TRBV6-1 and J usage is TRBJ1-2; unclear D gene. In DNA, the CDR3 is TGTGCCAGCAGTGCATCGTTAGGCAGGTATAATCGTGGCTACACCTTC. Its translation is CASSASLGRYNRGYTF.